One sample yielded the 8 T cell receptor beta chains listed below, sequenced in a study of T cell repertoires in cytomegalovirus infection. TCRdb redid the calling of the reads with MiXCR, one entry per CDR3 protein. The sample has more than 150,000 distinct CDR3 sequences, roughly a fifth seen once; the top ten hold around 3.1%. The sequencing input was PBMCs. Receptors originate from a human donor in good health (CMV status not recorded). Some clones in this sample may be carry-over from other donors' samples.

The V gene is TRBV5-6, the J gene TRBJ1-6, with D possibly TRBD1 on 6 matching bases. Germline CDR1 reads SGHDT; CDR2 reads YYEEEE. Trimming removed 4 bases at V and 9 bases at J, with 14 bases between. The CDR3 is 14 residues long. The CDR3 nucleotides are TGTGCCAGCAGCACTGGACAGAGCGGTTCACCCCTCCACTTT. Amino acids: CASSTGQSGSPLHF.

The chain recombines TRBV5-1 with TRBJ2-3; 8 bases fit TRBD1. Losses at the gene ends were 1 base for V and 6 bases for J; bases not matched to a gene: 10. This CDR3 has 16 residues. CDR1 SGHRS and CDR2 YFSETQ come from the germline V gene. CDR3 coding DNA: TGCGCCAGCAGCTTGTTGGGCAGGGGGCGTCCGGATACGCAGTATTTT. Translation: CASSLLGRGRPDTQYF.

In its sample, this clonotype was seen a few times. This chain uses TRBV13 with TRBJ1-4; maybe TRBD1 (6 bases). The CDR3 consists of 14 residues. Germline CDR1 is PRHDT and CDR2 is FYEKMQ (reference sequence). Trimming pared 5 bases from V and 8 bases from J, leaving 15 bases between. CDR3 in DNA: TGTGCCAGCAGCCGTAGGGGGTTGGACGAAAAACTGTTTTTT. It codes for CASSRRGLDEKLFF.

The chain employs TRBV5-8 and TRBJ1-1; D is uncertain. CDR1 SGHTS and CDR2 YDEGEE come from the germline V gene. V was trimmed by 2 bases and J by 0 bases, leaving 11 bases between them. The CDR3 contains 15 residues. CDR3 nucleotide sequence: TGTGCCAGCAGCTTATCTGGGGTGGTGAACACTGAAGCTTTCTTT. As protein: CASSLSGVVNTEAFF.

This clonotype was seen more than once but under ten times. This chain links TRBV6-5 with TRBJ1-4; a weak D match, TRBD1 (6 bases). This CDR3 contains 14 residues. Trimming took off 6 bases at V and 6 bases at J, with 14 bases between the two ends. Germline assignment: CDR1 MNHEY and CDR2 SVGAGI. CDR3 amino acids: CASRPDSIHEKLFF. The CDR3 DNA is TGTGCCAGCAGACCGGACAGTATCCATGAAAAACTGTTTTTT.

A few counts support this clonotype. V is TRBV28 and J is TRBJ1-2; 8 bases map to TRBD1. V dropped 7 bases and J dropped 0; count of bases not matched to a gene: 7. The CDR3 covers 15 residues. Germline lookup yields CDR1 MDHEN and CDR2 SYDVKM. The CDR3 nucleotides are TGTGCCAGCACCTTAGTACAGGGGGCTAACTATGGCTACACCTTC. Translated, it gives CASTLVQGANYGYTF.

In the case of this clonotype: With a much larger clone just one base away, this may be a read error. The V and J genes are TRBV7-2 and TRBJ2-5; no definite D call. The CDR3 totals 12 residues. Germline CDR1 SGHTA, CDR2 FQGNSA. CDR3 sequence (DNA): TGTGCCAGCAGCTTAAACCAAGATACCCAGTACTTC. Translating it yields CASSLNQDTQYF.

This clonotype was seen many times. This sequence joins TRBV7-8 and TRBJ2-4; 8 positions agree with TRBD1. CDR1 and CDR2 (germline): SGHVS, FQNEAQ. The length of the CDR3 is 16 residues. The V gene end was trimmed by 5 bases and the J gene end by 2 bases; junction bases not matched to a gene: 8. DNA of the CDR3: TGTGCCAGCAGCCAGGGGGCAGGGCTGACCAAAAACATTCAGTACTTC. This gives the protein CASSQGAGLTKNIQYF.